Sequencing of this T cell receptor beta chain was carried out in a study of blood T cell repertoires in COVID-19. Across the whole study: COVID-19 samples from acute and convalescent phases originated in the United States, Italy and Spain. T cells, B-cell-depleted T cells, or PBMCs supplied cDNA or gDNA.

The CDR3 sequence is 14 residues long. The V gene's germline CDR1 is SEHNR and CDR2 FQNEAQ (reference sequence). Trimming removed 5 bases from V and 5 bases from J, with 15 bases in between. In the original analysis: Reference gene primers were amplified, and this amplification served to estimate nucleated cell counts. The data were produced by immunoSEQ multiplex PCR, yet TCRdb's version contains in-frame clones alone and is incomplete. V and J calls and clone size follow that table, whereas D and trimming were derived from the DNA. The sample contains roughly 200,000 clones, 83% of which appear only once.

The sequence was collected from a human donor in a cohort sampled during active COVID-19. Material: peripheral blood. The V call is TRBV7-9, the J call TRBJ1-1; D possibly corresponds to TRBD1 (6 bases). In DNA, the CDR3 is TGTGCCAGCAGCCCAGAGGGGGGGAGGACTGAAGCTTTCTTT. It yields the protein CASSPEGGRTEAFF.